A selection of T cell receptor beta chains follows, all from one sample in a study of CD8+ T cells in alopecia areata. TCRdb's table, derived via immunoSEQ multiplex PCR, lists solely in-frame clones and lacks some. The table has some 170,000 clones, 50% to 75% seen once. Sequenced material: CD4+ T cells sorted from blood, taken at approximately week 55, from a patient treated with tofacitinib. These receptors originate from a human donor with alopecia areata. Each CDR3 is given with its conserved first and last residue. Fields, in order: clone size, D gene, J gene, V gene, CDR3 protein, CDR3 DNA. The D gene is left open where the match is weak. Expanded clones are given a class, and other clones once, few, many or no size at all.

abundance: -
d_gene: -
j_gene: TRBJ2-5
v_gene: TRBV20-1
CDR3aa: CSSHRGETQYF
CDR3nt: TGCAGTTCCCACCGGGGCGAGACCCAGTACTTC

abundance: -
d_gene: TRBD1
j_gene: TRBJ1-6
v_gene: TRBV9
CDR3aa: CASSTPQGAGNSPLHF
CDR3nt: TGTGCCAGCAGCACTCCACAGGGGGCAGGGAATTCACCCCTCCACTTT

abundance: -
d_gene: TRBD1
j_gene: TRBJ1-5
v_gene: TRBV6-5
CDR3aa: CASSPGQPHYQPQHF
CDR3nt: TGTGCCAGCAGCCCGGGACAGCCCCACTATCAGCCCCAGCATTTT

abundance: -
d_gene: -
j_gene: TRBJ2-7
v_gene: TRBV5-1
CDR3aa: CASSLATSSYEQYF
CDR3nt: TGCGCCAGCAGCTTGGCTACCTCCAGCTACGAGCAGTACTTC

abundance: once
d_gene: TRBD2
j_gene: TRBJ2-2
v_gene: TRBV2
CDR3aa: CASSGGPTDTGELFF
CDR3nt: TGTGCCTCTAGCGGGGGGCCAACGGACACCGGGGAGCTGTTTTTT

abundance: -
d_gene: -
j_gene: TRBJ1-2
v_gene: TRBV2
CDR3aa: CASSPRDGSYGYTF
CDR3nt: TGTGCCAGCAGCCCCCGGGACGGTTCATATGGCTACACCTTC

abundance: -
d_gene: -
j_gene: TRBJ2-5
v_gene: TRBV19
CDR3aa: CASSTSYGGETQYF
CDR3nt: TGTGCCAGTAGTACGTCGTATGGAGGGGAGACCCAGTACTTC

abundance: -
d_gene: -
j_gene: TRBJ2-7
v_gene: TRBV4-1
CDR3aa: CASSQAQGGVYEQYF
CDR3nt: TGCGCCAGCAGCCAGGCCCAGGGGGGCGTCTACGAGCAGTACTTC

abundance: few
d_gene: TRBD1
j_gene: TRBJ1-1
v_gene: TRBV2
CDR3aa: CASSLDRVDTEAFF
CDR3nt: TGTGCCAGCAGTCTCGACAGGGTCGACACTGAAGCTTTCTTT

abundance: -
d_gene: -
j_gene: TRBJ2-7
v_gene: TRBV6-1
CDR3aa: CASSEATVPSYEQYF
CDR3nt: TGTGCCAGCAGTGAAGCTACAGTACCCTCCTACGAGCAGTACTTC

abundance: -
d_gene: TRBD1
j_gene: TRBJ1-3
v_gene: TRBV19
CDR3aa: CASRRTGTGKGNTIYF
CDR3nt: TGTGCCAGTAGGCGAACCGGGACAGGGAAAGGAAACACCATATATTTT

abundance: -
d_gene: -
j_gene: TRBJ2-1
v_gene: TRBV30
CDR3aa: CAWSVRGPSLNEQFF
CDR3nt: TGTGCCTGGAGTGTACGGGGCCCGTCGCTCAATGAGCAGTTCTTC

abundance: few
d_gene: -
j_gene: TRBJ2-4
v_gene: TRBV4-1
CDR3aa: CASSQGEAKNIQYF
CDR3nt: TGCGCCAGCAGCCAGGGTGAGGCCAAAAACATTCAGTACTTC

abundance: -
d_gene: -
j_gene: TRBJ2-2
v_gene: TRBV14
CDR3aa: CASSGSSAIPRELFF
CDR3nt: TGTGCCAGCAGCGGAAGTTCGGCTATACCCAGGGAGCTGTTTTTT

abundance: once
d_gene: -
j_gene: TRBJ2-3
v_gene: TRBV30
CDR3aa: CAWSVGPDTQYF
CDR3nt: TGTGCCTGGAGTGTAGGACCAGATACGCAGTATTTT

abundance: -
d_gene: -
j_gene: TRBJ1-2
v_gene: TRBV29-1
CDR3aa: CSVVIGKGGYTF
CDR3nt: TGCAGCGTTGTAATAGGGAAGGGTGGCTACACCTTC

abundance: few
d_gene: -
j_gene: TRBJ2-7
v_gene: TRBV19
CDR3aa: CASSPTSRGDEQYF
CDR3nt: TGTGCCAGTAGTCCAACGTCCAGGGGGGACGAGCAGTACTTC

abundance: -
d_gene: TRBD1
j_gene: TRBJ2-7
v_gene: TRBV7-9
CDR3aa: CASSLTGTDYEQYF
CDR3nt: TGTGCCAGCAGCTTAACCGGGACAGACTACGAGCAGTACTTC

abundance: -
d_gene: -
j_gene: TRBJ1-5
v_gene: TRBV5-1
CDR3aa: CASSLGPDQPQHF
CDR3nt: TGCGCCAGCAGCTTGGGTCCTGATCAGCCCCAGCATTTT

abundance: -
d_gene: -
j_gene: TRBJ2-5
v_gene: TRBV5-1
CDR3aa: CASSYIWGETQYF
CDR3nt: TGCGCCAGCTCATACATCTGGGGAGAGACCCAGTACTTC

abundance: -
d_gene: TRBD1
j_gene: TRBJ1-6
v_gene: TRBV9
CDR3aa: CASSQDRVDSPLHF
CDR3nt: TGTGCCAGCAGCCAGGACAGGGTTGATTCACCCCTCCACTTT

abundance: once
d_gene: TRBD1
j_gene: TRBJ1-5
v_gene: TRBV30
CDR3aa: CVRYPSPRRGDQPQHF
CDR3nt: TGTGTCCGCTACCCATCCCCCCGCAGGGGGGATCAGCCCCAGCATTTT

abundance: -
d_gene: TRBD2
j_gene: TRBJ2-3
v_gene: TRBV29-1
CDR3aa: CSVLTSGGTTDTQYF
CDR3nt: TGCAGCGTCCTGACTAGCGGGGGGACCACAGATACGCAGTATTTT

abundance: few
d_gene: -
j_gene: TRBJ2-1
v_gene: TRBV18
CDR3aa: CASSPRSAGASYNEQFF
CDR3nt: TGTGCCAGCTCACCACGGTCCGCAGGGGCTTCCTACAATGAGCAGTTCTTC

abundance: -
d_gene: -
j_gene: TRBJ1-1
v_gene: TRBV5-6
CDR3aa: CASRTRGSPHQAFF
CDR3nt: TGTGCCAGCAGGACTCGGGGTTCGCCCCACCAAGCTTTCTTT

abundance: -
d_gene: -
j_gene: TRBJ1-2
v_gene: TRBV5-1
CDR3aa: CASSLDAEVYGYTF
CDR3nt: TGCGCCAGCAGCTTGGACGCTGAAGTCTATGGCTACACCTTC

abundance: once
d_gene: TRBD2
j_gene: TRBJ2-7
v_gene: TRBV29-1
CDR3aa: CSVVRTSGGAGEQYF
CDR3nt: TGCAGCGTCGTTAGGACTAGCGGGGGGGCCGGAGAGCAGTACTTC

abundance: -
d_gene: TRBD1
j_gene: TRBJ1-1
v_gene: TRBV7-8
CDR3aa: CASSLRVVRGGNTEAFF
CDR3nt: TGTGCCAGCAGCTTAAGGGTCGTCAGGGGGGGGAACACTGAAGCTTTCTTT

abundance: -
d_gene: -
j_gene: TRBJ2-1
v_gene: TRBV15
CDR3aa: CATSRDRGRYEQFF
CDR3nt: TGTGCCACCAGCAGAGATCGAGGAAGATACGAGCAGTTCTTC

abundance: -
d_gene: -
j_gene: TRBJ2-5
v_gene: TRBV7-2
CDR3aa: CASSLRSQRGALQETQYF
CDR3nt: TGTGCCAGCAGCTTAAGGTCTCAACGGGGGGCCCTCCAAGAGACCCAGTACTTC